Listed below are T cell receptor beta chains from one sample, sequenced in a study of T cells in Graves' hyperthyroidism and ophthalmopathy. MiXCR, run by TCRdb on the multiplex PCR reads, gives a single entry per CDR3 protein. The sample lists 250,000 or so distinct CDR3 sequences, 12% to 15% occurring once. Specimen: blood. The receptors here all came from a woman aged 50 to 60 with Graves' hyperthyroidism that later progressed to Graves' ophthalmopathy. The CDR3 runs from the conserved cysteine through the conserved F or W. The D gene is left open where the match is weak. The size entry is marked missing in some rows and otherwise reads once, few, many or a size class.

cdr3_aa: CASSEASGIEQFF
cdr3_nt: TGTGCCAGCAGCGAGGCTAGCGGGATTGAGCAGTTCTTC
d_call: TRBD2
v_call: TRBV11-1
clone_size: many
j_call: TRBJ2-1

cdr3_aa: CASSHPLPLEANYGYTF
cdr3_nt: TGTGCCAGCTCACATCCCCTCCCCCTGGAGGCTAACTATGGCTACACCTTC
d_call: -
v_call: TRBV18
clone_size: many
j_call: TRBJ1-2

cdr3_aa: CSAPPAGGRADTQYF
cdr3_nt: TGCAGTGCCCCCCCAGCGGGAGGGAGGGCAGATACGCAGTATTTT
d_call: TRBD2
v_call: TRBV20-1
clone_size: many
j_call: TRBJ2-3

cdr3_aa: CASSPGLLRGYTF
cdr3_nt: TGTGCCAGCAGTCCCGGGCTGCTTCGGGGCTACACCTTC
d_call: -
v_call: TRBV28
clone_size: many
j_call: TRBJ1-2

cdr3_aa: CASSRQQEDQPQHF
cdr3_nt: TGTGCCAGCTCACGACAACAGGAGGATCAGCCCCAGCATTTT
d_call: -
v_call: TRBV18
clone_size: many
j_call: TRBJ1-5

cdr3_aa: CASSLGRGIRSNSPLHF
cdr3_nt: TGTGCCAGCAGCTTAGGGAGGGGAATTCGGAGTAATTCACCCCTCCACTTT
d_call: -
v_call: TRBV11-2
clone_size: many
j_call: TRBJ1-6

cdr3_aa: CASSQLMDEQFF
cdr3_nt: TGTGCCAGCAGCCAATTAATGGATGAGCAGTTCTTC
d_call: -
v_call: TRBV3-1
clone_size: many
j_call: TRBJ2-1

cdr3_aa: CASLRTSSGANVLTF
cdr3_nt: TGTGCCAGCTTGCGAACCTCGTCGGGGGCCAACGTCCTGACTTTC
d_call: -
v_call: TRBV5-6
clone_size: -
j_call: TRBJ2-6

cdr3_aa: CSAPERESYEQYF
cdr3_nt: TGCAGTGCTCCAGAGCGGGAGAGCTACGAGCAGTACTTC
d_call: TRBD2
v_call: TRBV20-1
clone_size: many
j_call: TRBJ2-7

cdr3_aa: CASSLSGTDPRLLNF
cdr3_nt: TGCGCCAGCAGCTTGTCCGGGACAGACCCCCGGTTACTTAACTTC
d_call: TRBD1
v_call: TRBV5-1
clone_size: few
j_call: TRBJ2-5

cdr3_aa: CASSLSEAYGYTF
cdr3_nt: TGTGCCAGCAGCCTCTCCGAGGCCTATGGCTACACCTTC
d_call: -
v_call: TRBV7-9
clone_size: few
j_call: TRBJ1-2

cdr3_aa: CAWTVLSNSPLHF
cdr3_nt: TGTGCCTGGACCGTACTCTCGAATTCACCCCTCCACTTT
d_call: -
v_call: TRBV30
clone_size: many
j_call: TRBJ1-6

cdr3_aa: CASSYLASGDSYNEQFF
cdr3_nt: TGTGCCAGCAGTTACCTCGCTAGCGGAGACTCCTACAATGAGCAGTTCTTC
d_call: TRBD2
v_call: TRBV6-5
clone_size: -
j_call: TRBJ2-1

cdr3_aa: CASSVEPGTPGTGMREQYF
cdr3_nt: TGTGCCAGCAGCGTAGAGCCCGGGACGCCCGGGACAGGCATGAGGGAGCAGTACTTC
d_call: TRBD1
v_call: TRBV9
clone_size: many
j_call: TRBJ2-7

cdr3_aa: CASSLTGGQETQYF
cdr3_nt: TGTGCCAGCAGCTTAACGGGAGGCCAAGAGACCCAGTACTTC
d_call: TRBD2
v_call: TRBV11-2
clone_size: many
j_call: TRBJ2-5

cdr3_aa: CASTSGSQETQYF
cdr3_nt: TGTGCCAGCACTAGCGGCAGCCAAGAGACCCAGTACTTC
d_call: TRBD2
v_call: TRBV9
clone_size: many
j_call: TRBJ2-5

cdr3_aa: CAWSPQVDQPQHF
cdr3_nt: TGTGCCTGGAGTCCCCAGGTCGATCAGCCCCAGCATTTT
d_call: -
v_call: TRBV30
clone_size: -
j_call: TRBJ1-5

cdr3_aa: CATSPSGELFF
cdr3_nt: TGTGCCACCTCACCTAGCGGGGAGCTGTTTTTT
d_call: -
v_call: TRBV10-3
clone_size: many
j_call: TRBJ2-2

cdr3_aa: CASSLEGTGNTIYF
cdr3_nt: TGCGCCAGCAGCTTGGAGGGTACTGGAAACACCATATATTTT
d_call: -
v_call: TRBV5-1
clone_size: -
j_call: TRBJ1-3

cdr3_aa: CASWDRGSPGELFF
cdr3_nt: TGTGCCAGCTGGGACAGGGGGTCCCCAGGGGAGCTGTTTTTT
d_call: TRBD1
v_call: TRBV2
clone_size: -
j_call: TRBJ2-2

cdr3_aa: CASGLERIGNTIYF
cdr3_nt: TGTGCCAGCGGCTTGGAAAGAATAGGAAACACCATATATTTT
d_call: -
v_call: TRBV5-4
clone_size: -
j_call: TRBJ1-3

cdr3_aa: CSVTGTNTGELFF
cdr3_nt: TGCAGCGTGACAGGGACGAACACCGGGGAGCTGTTTTTT
d_call: TRBD1
v_call: TRBV29-1
clone_size: many
j_call: TRBJ2-2

cdr3_aa: CASSAATVSSGNTIYF
cdr3_nt: TGTGCCAGCTCAGCGGCGACAGTTTCCTCTGGAAACACCATATATTTT
d_call: -
v_call: TRBV18
clone_size: -
j_call: TRBJ1-3

cdr3_aa: CASSFSEGNEQFF
cdr3_nt: TGTGCCAGCAGCTTCTCTGAGGGAAATGAGCAGTTCTTC
d_call: -
v_call: TRBV7-9
clone_size: many
j_call: TRBJ2-1

cdr3_aa: CASSVLSEAAISYNEQFF
cdr3_nt: TGTGCCAGCAGTGTGCTTTCCGAAGCGGCAATCTCCTACAATGAGCAGTTCTTC
d_call: -
v_call: TRBV2
clone_size: many
j_call: TRBJ2-1

cdr3_aa: CASTSSPTVSGANVLTF
cdr3_nt: TGTGCCAGCACTTCATCCCCCACGGTCTCTGGGGCCAACGTCCTGACTTTC
d_call: -
v_call: TRBV2
clone_size: many
j_call: TRBJ2-6

cdr3_aa: CASSEYGYTF
cdr3_nt: TGTGCCAGCAGTGAATATGGCTACACCTTC
d_call: -
v_call: TRBV6-1
clone_size: many
j_call: TRBJ1-2

cdr3_aa: CASSPMRENEQYF
cdr3_nt: TGTGCCAGCTCACCCATGAGAGAGAACGAGCAGTACTTC
d_call: -
v_call: TRBV18
clone_size: many
j_call: TRBJ2-7

cdr3_aa: CASSEQTGLEQYF
cdr3_nt: TGTGCCAGCAGTGAGCAGACAGGCCTCGAGCAGTACTTC
d_call: -
v_call: TRBV6-1
clone_size: many
j_call: TRBJ2-7

cdr3_aa: CASRTPTNQETQYF
cdr3_nt: TGTGCCAGCAGAACTCCGACTAATCAAGAGACCCAGTACTTC
d_call: -
v_call: TRBV6-2/TRBV6-3
clone_size: many
j_call: TRBJ2-5

cdr3_aa: CASLNPWASYGYTF
cdr3_nt: TGTGCCAGCCTCAATCCATGGGCGTCCTATGGCTACACCTTC
d_call: -
v_call: TRBV19
clone_size: -
j_call: TRBJ1-2

cdr3_aa: CASSLQGGGYTEAFF
cdr3_nt: TGTGCCAGCAGCCTTCAGGGAGGGGGTTACACTGAAGCTTTCTTT
d_call: -
v_call: TRBV3-1
clone_size: many
j_call: TRBJ1-1

cdr3_aa: CASRAGANEQFF
cdr3_nt: TGCGCCAGCAGGGCCGGTGCCAATGAGCAGTTCTTC
d_call: -
v_call: TRBV5-1
clone_size: many
j_call: TRBJ2-1

cdr3_aa: CASSGGGLMNTEAFF
cdr3_nt: TGCGCCAGCAGCGGGGGTGGGCTTATGAACACTGAAGCTTTCTTT
d_call: -
v_call: TRBV5-1
clone_size: -
j_call: TRBJ1-1

cdr3_aa: CASSPSRTVNTEAFF
cdr3_nt: TGTGCCAGCAGCCCCTCGCGGACGGTGAACACTGAAGCTTTCTTT
d_call: -
v_call: TRBV2
clone_size: many
j_call: TRBJ1-1

cdr3_aa: CASSFRNRIGNEQFF
cdr3_nt: TGTGCCAGCAGCTTCAGAAACCGGATAGGCAATGAGCAGTTCTTC
d_call: -
v_call: TRBV7-9
clone_size: many
j_call: TRBJ2-1

cdr3_aa: CSARDPAGGELFF
cdr3_nt: TGCAGTGCTAGAGATCCGGCCGGCGGGGAGCTGTTTTTT
d_call: -
v_call: TRBV20-1
clone_size: few
j_call: TRBJ2-2

cdr3_aa: CASSLRDSYEQYF
cdr3_nt: TGCGCCAGCAGCTTGAGGGACAGCTACGAGCAGTACTTC
d_call: TRBD1
v_call: TRBV5-1
clone_size: many
j_call: TRBJ2-7

cdr3_aa: CSAFRFTDTQYF
cdr3_nt: TGCAGTGCTTTCAGATTCACAGATACGCAGTATTTT
d_call: -
v_call: TRBV20-1
clone_size: many
j_call: TRBJ2-3

cdr3_aa: CASSGPGTRGTGELFF
cdr3_nt: TGTGCCAGCAGCGGACCCGGGACCAGAGGCACCGGGGAGCTGTTTTTT
d_call: -
v_call: TRBV9
clone_size: -
j_call: TRBJ2-2